The T cell receptor (beta chain) described here comes from a study of blood T cells in healthy people across ages. Study-level points and caveats: Unsorted PBMC material precluded a definitive naive versus antigen-experienced comparison.

With regard to this clonotype: What it binds is not known.

A sample-barcoded 5' primer and a J-beta primer mix were used in a second PCR of roughly 7 to 11 cycles. One entry per CDR3 protein, called by TCRdb with MiXCR from the 5' RACE reads. The table records approximately 1.5 million distinct CDR3 sequences, 40% to 45% of them present only once. Looked up from germline, CDR1 is MDHEN and CDR2 is SYDVKM. This CDR3 is built from 14 residues. The sample consisted of blood. This chain links TRBV28 with TRBJ2-5, with TRBD2 matching over 7 bases. The J call is uncertain, as TRBJ2-7 better fits the DNA end. The TCR sequence derives from a woman aged 18-29 years in good health. The CDR3 DNA reads as TGTGCCAGCAGTGAACGACTAGCAGGCTACGAGCAGTACTTC. Amino acid sequence: CASSERLAGYEQYF.